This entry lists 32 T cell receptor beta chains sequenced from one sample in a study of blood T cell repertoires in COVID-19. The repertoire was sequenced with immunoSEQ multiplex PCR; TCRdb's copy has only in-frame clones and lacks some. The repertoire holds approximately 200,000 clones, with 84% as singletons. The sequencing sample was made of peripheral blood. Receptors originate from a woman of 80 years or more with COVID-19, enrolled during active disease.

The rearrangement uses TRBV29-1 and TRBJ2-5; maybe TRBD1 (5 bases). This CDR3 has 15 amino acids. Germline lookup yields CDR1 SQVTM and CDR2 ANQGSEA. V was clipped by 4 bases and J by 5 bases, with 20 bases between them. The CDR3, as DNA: TGCAGCGTTGTCCCTCACCAGGGTTCAGGGGAGACCCAGTACTTC. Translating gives CSVVPHQGSGETQYF.

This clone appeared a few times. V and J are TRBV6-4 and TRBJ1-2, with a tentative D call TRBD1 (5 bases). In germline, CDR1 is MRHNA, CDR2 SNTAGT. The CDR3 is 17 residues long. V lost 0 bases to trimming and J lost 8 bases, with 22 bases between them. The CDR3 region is CASSDSTGPQGYLGYTF. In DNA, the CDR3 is TGTGCCAGCAGTGACTCGACCGGACCCCAGGGATATTTAGGCTACACCTTC.

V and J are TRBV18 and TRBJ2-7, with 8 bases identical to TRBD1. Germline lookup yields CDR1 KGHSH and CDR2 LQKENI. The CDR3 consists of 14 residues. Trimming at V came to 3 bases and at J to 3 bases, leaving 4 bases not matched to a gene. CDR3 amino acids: CASSPVGQGYEQYF. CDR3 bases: TGTGCCAGCTCACCGGTCGGACAGGGCTACGAGCAGTACTTC.

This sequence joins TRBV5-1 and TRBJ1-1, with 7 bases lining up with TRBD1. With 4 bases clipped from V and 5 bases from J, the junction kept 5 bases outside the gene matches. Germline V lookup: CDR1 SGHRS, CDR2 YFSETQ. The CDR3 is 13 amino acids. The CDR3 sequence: CASSTPGGTEAFF. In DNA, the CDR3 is TGCGCCAGCAGCACCCCAGGGGGTACTGAAGCTTTCTTT.

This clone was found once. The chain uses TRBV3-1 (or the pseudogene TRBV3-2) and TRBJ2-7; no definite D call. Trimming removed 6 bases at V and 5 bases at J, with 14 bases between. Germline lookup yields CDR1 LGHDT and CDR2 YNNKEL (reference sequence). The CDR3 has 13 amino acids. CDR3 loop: CASRVYSRNEQYF. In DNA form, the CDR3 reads TGTGCCAGCAGAGTCTACTCGAGAAACGAGCAGTACTTC.

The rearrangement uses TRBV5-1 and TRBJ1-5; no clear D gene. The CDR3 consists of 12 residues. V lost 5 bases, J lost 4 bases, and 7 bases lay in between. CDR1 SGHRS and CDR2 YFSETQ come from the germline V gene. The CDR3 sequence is CASRGRNQPQHF. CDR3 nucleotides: TGCGCCAGCAGGGGGAGGAATCAGCCCCAGCATTTT.

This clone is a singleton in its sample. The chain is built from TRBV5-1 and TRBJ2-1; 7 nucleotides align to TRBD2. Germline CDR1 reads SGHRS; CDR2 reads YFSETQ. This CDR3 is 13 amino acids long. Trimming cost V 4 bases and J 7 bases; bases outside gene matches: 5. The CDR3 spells CASSGIGGNEQFF. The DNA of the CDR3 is TGCGCCAGCAGCGGGATCGGGGGGAATGAGCAGTTCTTC.

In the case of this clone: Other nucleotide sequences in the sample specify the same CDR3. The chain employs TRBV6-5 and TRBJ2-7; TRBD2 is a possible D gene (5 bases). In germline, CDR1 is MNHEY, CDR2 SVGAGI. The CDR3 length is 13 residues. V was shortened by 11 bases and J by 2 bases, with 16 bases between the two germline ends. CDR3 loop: CASRAGPTYEQYF. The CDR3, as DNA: TGTGCCTCAAGGGCGGGTCCAACCTACGAGCAGTACTTC.

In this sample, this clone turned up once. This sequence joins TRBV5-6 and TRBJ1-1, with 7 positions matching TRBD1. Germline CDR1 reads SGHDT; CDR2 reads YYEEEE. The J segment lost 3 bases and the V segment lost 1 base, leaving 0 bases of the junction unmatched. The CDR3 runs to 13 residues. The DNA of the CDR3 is TGTGCCAGCAGCTTGACAGGGGACACTGAAGCTTTCTTT. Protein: CASSLTGDTEAFF.

The CDR3 spells CATRRDRGRTEAFF. The DNA of the CDR3 is TGTGCCACCAGGAGGGACAGGGGGCGAACTGAAGCTTTCTTT. The chain links TRBV15 to TRBJ1-1; the match to TRBD1 covers 12 bases. V was pared by 6 bases and J by 5 bases, with 4 bases of the junction left unmatched. The CDR3 length is 14 residues. Germline V CDR1 and CDR2: LNHNV, YYDKDF (reference sequence).

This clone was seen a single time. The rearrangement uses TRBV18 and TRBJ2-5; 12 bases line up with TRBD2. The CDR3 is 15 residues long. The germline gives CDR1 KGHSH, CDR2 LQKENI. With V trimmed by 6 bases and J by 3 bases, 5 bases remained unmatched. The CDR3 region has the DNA TGTGCCAGCTCGCCGGGACTAGCGGGTAAAGAGACCCAGTACTTC. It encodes CASSPGLAGKETQYF.

CDR3 region: CASSLGAVTGNTIYF. CDR3 coding DNA: TGCGCCAGCAGCTTGGGGGCAGTTACTGGAAACACCATATATTTT. The chain has TRBV5-1 and TRBJ1-3; D gene unclear. The germline V gene has CDR1 SGHRS and CDR2 YFSETQ. Trimming took 0 bases from V and 2 from J, leaving 9 bases between them. This CDR3 contains 15 residues. The full variable domain, its missing parts supplied by reference TRBV5-1 and TRBJ1-3, is KAGVTQTPRYLIKTRGQQVTLSCSPISGHRSVSWYQQTPGQGLQFLFEYFSETQRNKGNFPGRFSGRQFSNSRSEMNVSTLELGDSALYLCASSLGAVTGNTIYFGEGSWLTVV.

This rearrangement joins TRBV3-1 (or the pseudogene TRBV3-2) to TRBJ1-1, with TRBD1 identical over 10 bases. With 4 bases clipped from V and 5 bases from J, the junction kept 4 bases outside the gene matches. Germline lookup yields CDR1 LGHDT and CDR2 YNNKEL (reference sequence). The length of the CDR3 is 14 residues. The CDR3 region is CASSLTGGETEAFF. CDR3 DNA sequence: TGTGCCAGCAGCCTGACAGGGGGCGAAACTGAAGCTTTCTTT.

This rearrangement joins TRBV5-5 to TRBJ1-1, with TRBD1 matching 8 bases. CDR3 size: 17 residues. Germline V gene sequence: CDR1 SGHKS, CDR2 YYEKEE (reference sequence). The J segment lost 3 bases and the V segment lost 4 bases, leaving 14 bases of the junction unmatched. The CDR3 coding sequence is TGTGCCAGCAGCCCAGGCCCCTCAGGGGGCGCGTACACTGAAGCTTTCTTT. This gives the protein CASSPGPSGGAYTEAFF.

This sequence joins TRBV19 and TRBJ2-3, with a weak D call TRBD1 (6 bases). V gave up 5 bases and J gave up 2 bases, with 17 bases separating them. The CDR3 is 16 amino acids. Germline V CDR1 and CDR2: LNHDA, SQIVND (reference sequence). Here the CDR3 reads CASSHPRDTNTDTQYF. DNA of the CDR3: TGTGCCAGTAGTCACCCCCGGGACACCAACACAGATACGCAGTATTTT.

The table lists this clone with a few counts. CDR3 DNA sequence: TGTGCCACCAGTGATGCCCGGGACCAAGAGACCCAGTACTTC. It specifies CATSDARDQETQYF. The chain links TRBV24-1 to TRBJ2-5, with no clear D. V was clipped by 3 bases and J by 0 bases, with 7 bases between them. The CDR3 length is 14 residues. Germline V gives CDR1 KGHDR, CDR2 SFDVKD.

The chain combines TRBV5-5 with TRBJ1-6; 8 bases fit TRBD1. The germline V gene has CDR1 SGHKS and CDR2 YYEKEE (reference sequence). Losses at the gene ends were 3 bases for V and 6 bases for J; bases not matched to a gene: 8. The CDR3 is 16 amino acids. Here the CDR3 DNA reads TGTGCCAGCAGCTCGACCAGAACAGGGGGTAATTCACCCCTCCACTTT. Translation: CASSSTRTGGNSPLHF.

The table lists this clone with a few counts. CDR3 sequence: CASSQSNEGATQYF. The DNA of the CDR3 is TGTGCCAGCAGCCAATCCAACGAGGGGGCGACGCAGTATTTT. The rearrangement uses TRBV3-1 (or the pseudogene TRBV3-2) and TRBJ2-3; TRBD1 agrees at 7 bases. Losses at the gene ends were 2 bases for V and 9 bases for J; bases not matched to a gene: 8. Germline V gives CDR1 LGHDT, CDR2 YNNKEL (reference sequence). The CDR3 consists of 14 residues.

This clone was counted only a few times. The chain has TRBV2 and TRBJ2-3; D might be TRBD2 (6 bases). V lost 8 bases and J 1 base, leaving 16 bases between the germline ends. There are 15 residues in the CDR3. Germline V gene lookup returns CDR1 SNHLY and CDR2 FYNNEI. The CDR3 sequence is CASQGGRAGTDTQYF. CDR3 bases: TGTGCCAGCCAGGGAGGCCGGGCGGGCACAGATACGCAGTATTTT.

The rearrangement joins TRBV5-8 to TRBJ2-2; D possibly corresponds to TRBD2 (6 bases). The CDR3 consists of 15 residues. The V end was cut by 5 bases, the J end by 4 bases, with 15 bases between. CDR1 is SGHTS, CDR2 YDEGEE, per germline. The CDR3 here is CASRGGPRATGELFF. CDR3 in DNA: TGTGCCAGCAGGGGAGGACCCAGAGCCACCGGGGAGCTGTTTTTT.

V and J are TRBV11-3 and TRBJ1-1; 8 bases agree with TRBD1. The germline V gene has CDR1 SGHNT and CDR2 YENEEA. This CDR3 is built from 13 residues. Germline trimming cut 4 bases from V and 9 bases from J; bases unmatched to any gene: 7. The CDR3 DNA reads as TGTGCCAGCAGCTCCGGACAGGGAGGAAAAGCTTTCTTT. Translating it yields CASSSGQGGKAFF.

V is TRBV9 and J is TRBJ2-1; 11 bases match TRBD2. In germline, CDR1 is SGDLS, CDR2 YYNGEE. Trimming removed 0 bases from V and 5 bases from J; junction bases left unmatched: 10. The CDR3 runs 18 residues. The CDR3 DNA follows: TGTGCCAGCAGCGTAGGGGTTAGCGGGGGGGCAATGGACAATGAGCAGTTCTTC. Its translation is CASSVGVSGGAMDNEQFF.

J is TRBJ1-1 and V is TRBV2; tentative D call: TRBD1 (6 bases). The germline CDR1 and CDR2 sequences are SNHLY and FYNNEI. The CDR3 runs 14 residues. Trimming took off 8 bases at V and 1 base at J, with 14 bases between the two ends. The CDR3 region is CASGVTGGNTEAFF. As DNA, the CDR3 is TGTGCCAGCGGGGTGACAGGAGGGAACACTGAAGCTTTCTTT.

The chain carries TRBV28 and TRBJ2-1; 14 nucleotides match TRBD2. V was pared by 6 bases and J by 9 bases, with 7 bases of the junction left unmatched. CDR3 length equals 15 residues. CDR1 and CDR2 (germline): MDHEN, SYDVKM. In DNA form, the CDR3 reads TGTGCCAGCAGCCCGGGACTAGCGGGAGTAGGTGAGCAGTTCTTC. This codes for CASSPGLAGVGEQFF.

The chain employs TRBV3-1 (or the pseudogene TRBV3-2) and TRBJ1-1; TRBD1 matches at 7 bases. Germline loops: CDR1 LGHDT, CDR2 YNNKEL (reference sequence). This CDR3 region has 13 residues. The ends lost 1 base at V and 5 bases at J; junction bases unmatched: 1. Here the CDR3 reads CASSQAQGTEAFF. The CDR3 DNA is TGTGCCAGCAGCCAAGCACAGGGGACTGAAGCTTTCTTT.

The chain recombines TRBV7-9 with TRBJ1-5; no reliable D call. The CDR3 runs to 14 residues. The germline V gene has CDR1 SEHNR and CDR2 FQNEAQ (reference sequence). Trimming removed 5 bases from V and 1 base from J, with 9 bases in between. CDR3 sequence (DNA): TGTGCCAGCAGCCTCGGGGTAAGCAATCAGCCCCAGCATTTT. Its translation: CASSLGVSNQPQHF.

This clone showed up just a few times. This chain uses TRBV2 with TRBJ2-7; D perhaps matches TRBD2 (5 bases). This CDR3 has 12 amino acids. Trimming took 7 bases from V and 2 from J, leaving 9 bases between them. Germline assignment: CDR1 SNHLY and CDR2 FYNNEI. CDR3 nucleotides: TGTGCCAGCAAGTTCGGGGCCTACGAGCAGTACTTC. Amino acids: CASKFGAYEQYF.

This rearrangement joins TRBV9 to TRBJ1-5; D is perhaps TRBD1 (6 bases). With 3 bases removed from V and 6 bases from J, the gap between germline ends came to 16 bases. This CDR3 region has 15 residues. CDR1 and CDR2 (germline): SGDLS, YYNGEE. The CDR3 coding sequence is TGTGCCAGCAGCGCGCAGGGGCAGGTCGGTCAGCCCCAGCATTTT. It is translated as CASSAQGQVGQPQHF.

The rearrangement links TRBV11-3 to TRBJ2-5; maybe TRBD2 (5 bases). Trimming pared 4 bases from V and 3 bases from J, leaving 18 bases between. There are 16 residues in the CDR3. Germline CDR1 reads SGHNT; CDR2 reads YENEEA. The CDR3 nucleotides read TGTGCCAGCAGCTCCGGGCTCGTCAGGCGGGAAGAGACCCAGTACTTC. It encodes CASSSGLVRREETQYF.

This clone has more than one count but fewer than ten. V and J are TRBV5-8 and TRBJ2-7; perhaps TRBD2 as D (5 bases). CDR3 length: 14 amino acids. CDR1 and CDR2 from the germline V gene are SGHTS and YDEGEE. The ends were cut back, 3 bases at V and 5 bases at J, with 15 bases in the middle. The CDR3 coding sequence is TGTGCCAGCAGCTCCCCGCGCGGGTTCCACGAGCAGTACTTC. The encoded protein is CASSSPRGFHEQYF. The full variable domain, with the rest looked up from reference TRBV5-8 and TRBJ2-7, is EAGVTQSPTHLIKTRGQQATLRCSPISGHTSVYWYQQALGLGLQFLLWYDEGEERNRGNFPPRFSGRQFPNYSSELNVNALELEDSALYLCASSSPRGFHEQYFGPGTRLTVT.

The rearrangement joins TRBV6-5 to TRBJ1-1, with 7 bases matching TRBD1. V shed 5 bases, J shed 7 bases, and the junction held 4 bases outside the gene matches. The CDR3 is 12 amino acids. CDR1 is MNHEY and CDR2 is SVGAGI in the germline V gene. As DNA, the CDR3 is TGTGCCAGCAGTCTGGGACAGTTTGAAGCTTTCTTT. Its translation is CASSLGQFEAFF.

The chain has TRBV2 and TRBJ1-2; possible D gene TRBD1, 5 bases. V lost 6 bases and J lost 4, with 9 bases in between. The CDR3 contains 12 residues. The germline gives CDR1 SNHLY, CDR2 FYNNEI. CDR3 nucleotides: TGTGCCAGCAGCGTCGACAGCTATGGCTACACCTTC. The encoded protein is CASSVDSYGYTF.